One and the same sample provided the 28 T cell receptor beta chains below, sequenced in a study of OX40 agonist ivuxolimab in advanced cancers. Profiling relied on immunoSEQ multiplex PCR, and the TCRdb table lists in-frame clones only, not all of them. The sample yields fewer than 100,000 clones, approximately 80% seen once. Material: CD4+ or CD8+ T cells sorted from blood, obtained in a trial of the OX40 agonist ivuxolimab. Source of these receptors: an adult with an advanced solid tumor such as melanoma, head and neck, liver or kidney cancer.

The chain is built from TRBV2 and TRBJ2-7; 8 bases fit TRBD1. This CDR3 contains 15 residues. The germline CDR1 and CDR2 sequences are SNHLY and FYNNEI. With V trimmed by 1 base and J by 1 base, 3 bases remained unmatched. Here the CDR3 reads CASSEVGQASYEQYF. CDR3 DNA sequence: TGTGCCAGCAGTGAAGTGGGACAGGCATCCTACGAGCAGTACTTC. Together with reference TRBV2 and TRBJ2-7, the CDR3 gives the full variable domain: EPEVTQTPSHQVTQMGQEVILRCVPISNHLYFYWYRQILGQKVEFLVSFYNNEISEKSEIFDDQFSVERPDGSNFTLKIRSTKLEDSAMYFCASSEVGQASYEQYFGPGTRLTVT.

This clone was seen just once. The rearrangement joins TRBV9 to TRBJ2-3, with D maybe TRBD2 (6 bases). Germline V gene lookup returns CDR1 SGDLS and CDR2 YYNGEE. CDR3 length equals 13 residues. Trimming pared 0 bases from V and 8 bases from J, leaving 10 bases between. CDR3 nucleotide sequence: TGTGCCAGCAGCGTAGATATGGGAGGTACGCAGTATTTT. This translates into CASSVDMGGTQYF.

V is TRBV7-2 and J is TRBJ2-6; D ambiguous. This CDR3 region has 11 residues. The V end was cut by 5 bases, the J end by 18 bases, with 14 bases between. CDR1 and CDR2 from the germline V gene are SGHTA and FQGNSA. The CDR3 region is CASSLLGFQTF. The CDR3 DNA sequence: TGTGCCAGCAGCCTCCTGGGGTTCCAGACTTTC.

This chain uses TRBV23-1 with TRBJ2-4, with TRBD1 identical over 8 bases. TRBV23-1 carries the ORF label, with uncertain function. The CDR3 has 18 amino acids. V gave up 3 bases and J gave up 3 bases; unmatched junction bases: 13. The CDR3 region is CASSQVLTGQGGKNIQYF. In DNA form, the CDR3 reads TGCGCCAGCAGTCAGGTGCTGACAGGACAGGGTGGCAAAAACATTCAGTACTTC.

This clone showed up just a few times. The chain joins TRBV11-3 to TRBJ2-7; TRBD1 agrees at 7 bases. Germline CDR1 SGHNT, CDR2 YENEEA. The CDR3 is 16 residues long. J lost 1 base, V lost 5 bases, and 11 bases had no gene match. CDR3 coding DNA: TGTGCCAGCAGCCCCCAGGGACAGCGTCCGTCCTACGAGCAGTACTTC. Translating it yields CASSPQGQRPSYEQYF. Supplemented by reference TRBV11-3 and TRBJ2-7, the full variable domain reads EAGVVQSPRYKIIEKKQPVAFWCNPISGHNTLYWYLQNLGQGPELLIRYENEEAVDDSQLPKDRFSAERLKGVDSTLKIQPAELGDSAVYLCASSPQGQRPSYEQYFGPGTRLTVT.

This chain connects TRBV5-1 to TRBJ2-7; 7 bases are a match to TRBD1. Germline V gives CDR1 SGHRS, CDR2 YFSETQ. The CDR3 loop spans 14 amino acids. V was clipped by 4 bases and J by 2 bases; unmatched bases: 6. For the CDR3, the DNA is TGCGCCAGCAGCCACCGGACAGGAACCTACGAGCAGTACTTC. Protein sequence: CASSHRTGTYEQYF.

The V gene is TRBV19, the J gene TRBJ2-3; 14 nucleotides agree with TRBD2. The CDR3 loop spans 18 amino acids. Germline trimming cut 0 bases from V and 3 bases from J; bases unmatched to any gene: 5. Looked up from germline, CDR1 is LNHDA and CDR2 is SQIVND (reference sequence). The CDR3 loop reads CASSIEGGLAGVTDTQYF. In DNA, the CDR3 is TGTGCCAGTAGTATAGAGGGGGGACTAGCGGGAGTTACAGATACGCAGTATTTT. Drawing the rest from reference TRBV19 and TRBJ2-3, the complete variable domain is DGGITQSPKYLFRKEGQNVTLSCEQNLNHDAMYWYRQDPGQGLRLIYYSQIVNDFQKGDIAEGYSVSREKKESFPLTVTSAQKNPTAFYLCASSIEGGLAGVTDTQYFGPGTRLTVL.

This chain links TRBV6-6 with TRBJ1-6, with D possibly matching TRBD1 (5 bases). The germline V and J ends were trimmed by 7 bases and 18 bases, with 16 bases remaining between them. Germline loops: CDR1 MNHNY, CDR2 SVGAGI (reference sequence). This CDR3 has 11 residues. The chain's CDR3 is CASTGGTVRHF. DNA of the CDR3: TGTGCCAGCACCGGGGGGACCGTCCGCCACTTT.

This rearrangement joins TRBV19 to TRBJ1-6; TRBD1 is a possible D gene (5 bases). This CDR3 spans 15 amino acids. Looked up from germline, CDR1 is LNHDA and CDR2 is SQIVND (reference sequence). Trimming took off 1 base at V and 7 bases at J, with 11 bases between the two ends. As DNA, the CDR3 is TGTGCCAGTAGTATAGTCACAGGAGAAAATTCACCCCTCCACTTT. Its translation: CASSIVTGENSPLHF.

The genes are TRBV19 and TRBJ2-1; the match to TRBD2 covers 10 bases. Germline assignment: CDR1 LNHDA and CDR2 SQIVND (reference sequence). The length of the CDR3 is 17 residues. The V and J ends lost 4 bases and 7 bases, in that order; junction bases with no gene match: 13. In nucleotides, the CDR3 is TGTGCCAGTAGTACCCTAGGAATAGCGGGGGGTGGGAATGAGCAGTTCTTC. Its protein product is CASSTLGIAGGGNEQFF.

The genes are TRBV6-5 and TRBJ2-7; D not certain. Trimming stripped 5 bases from V and 4 bases from J, with 6 bases between. The germline V gene encodes CDR1 MNHEY and CDR2 SVGAGI. This CDR3 is built from 11 residues. The CDR3 nucleotides read TGTGCCAGCAGTACTACTTACGAGCAGTACTTC. It yields the protein CASSTTYEQYF.

V is TRBV7-8 and J is TRBJ1-1; D ambiguous. V was trimmed by 4 bases and J by 0 bases, leaving 9 bases between them. The CDR3 length is 14 residues. Germline CDR1 reads SGHVS; CDR2 reads FQNEAQ. CDR3 amino acids: CASSSAGVNTEAFF. In DNA form, the CDR3 reads TGTGCCAGCAGCTCCGCAGGTGTGAACACTGAAGCTTTCTTT.

CDR3 sequence (DNA): TGTGCCAGCAGCCGGGGGAGGGGTCAGCCCCAGCATTTT. Protein product: CASSRGRGQPQHF. The rearrangement uses TRBV6-5 and TRBJ1-5; TRBD1 might be the D (5 bases). This CDR3 spans 13 amino acids. Germline V lookup: CDR1 MNHEY, CDR2 SVGAGI. The V gene lost 6 bases and the J gene lost 6 bases, with 12 bases spanning the gap.

The chain uses TRBV29-1 and TRBJ1-2; 7 bases align to TRBD1. Germline-derived CDR1 and CDR2 are SQVTM and ANQGSEA. CDR3 length: 13 residues. With 6 bases clipped from V and 5 bases from J, the junction kept 9 bases outside the gene matches. This CDR3 reads CSVEAGTDYGYTF. The DNA for the CDR3 is TGCAGCGTCGAGGCCGGGACAGATTATGGCTACACCTTC. The full variable domain, rest sourced from reference TRBV29-1 and TRBJ1-2, is SAVISQKPSRDICQRGTSLTIQCQVDSQVTMMFWYRQQPGQSLTLIATANQGSEATYESGFVIDKFPISRPNLTFSTLTVSNMSPEDSSIYLCSVEAGTDYGYTFGSGTRLTVV.

This rearrangement joins TRBV2 to TRBJ1-2; TRBD1 is a possible D gene (5 bases). CDR1 is SNHLY and CDR2 is FYNNEI in the germline V gene. This CDR3 is built from 14 residues. V was pared by 10 bases and J by 0 bases, with 15 bases between. CDR3 sequence: CATANRRANYGYTF. CDR3 DNA: TGTGCCACCGCCAACAGGAGAGCTAACTATGGCTACACCTTC.

A few counts support this clone. This chain uses TRBV27 with TRBJ2-3; TRBD2 might be the D (6 bases). This CDR3 has 15 residues. The germline gives CDR1 MNHEY, CDR2 SMNVEV (reference sequence). The V end lost 3 bases, the J end lost 2 bases, and 12 bases lay between the germline ends. CDR3 sequence reads: CASSLASAYTDTQYF. DNA for the CDR3: TGTGCCAGCAGTTTGGCTAGCGCATACACAGATACGCAGTATTTT.

The V gene is TRBV4-3, the J gene TRBJ2-7; D gene ambiguous. The CDR3 runs to 16 residues. V gave up 0 bases and J gave up 1 base, with 13 bases separating them. Germline-derived CDR1 and CDR2 are LGHNA and YSLEER. The CDR3 nucleotides read TGCGCCAGCAGCCAAGATTTTAGTCAGGCGTCCTACGAGCAGTACTTC. This gives the protein CASSQDFSQASYEQYF.

Here the CDR3 reads CASALGGGNQPQHF. The CDR3 DNA reads TGTGCTAGTGCCCTCGGGGGGGGTAACCAGCCCCAGCATTTT. The chain links TRBV12-5 to TRBJ1-5; D may be TRBD1 (5 bases). This CDR3 is built from 14 residues. Trimming took off 7 bases at V and 7 bases at J, with 17 bases between the two ends. Germline assignment: CDR1 LGHNT and CDR2 FRNRAP.

The chain recombines TRBV10-3 with TRBJ1-1; D uncertain. The germline gives CDR1 ENHRY, CDR2 SYGVKD. CDR3 size: 14 residues. Trimming shortened V by 1 base and J by 7 bases, and 13 bases separated the two germline ends. In DNA, the CDR3 is TGTGCCATCAGTGAGTTGGGGAACGGGGTTGAAGCTTTCTTT. Residues: CAISELGNGVEAFF.

The chain joins TRBV2 to TRBJ2-1, with 11 bases aligning to TRBD2. Per the germline V gene, CDR1 is SNHLY and CDR2 is FYNNEI. V was clipped by 6 bases and J by 9 bases; unmatched bases: 13. There are 16 residues in the CDR3. Written as DNA, the CDR3 is TGTGCCAGCAGCGCACTAGCGGGAGCCCCGACCGCTGAGCAGTTCTTC. It specifies CASSALAGAPTAEQFF.

V is TRBV5-1 and J is TRBJ1-5; possible D gene TRBD1, 5 bases. V was shortened by 4 bases and J by 0 bases, with 11 bases between the two germline ends. CDR1 and CDR2 from the germline V gene are SGHRS and YFSETQ. The CDR3 is made up of 15 amino acids. The CDR3 loop reads CASSIDSYSNQPQHF. CDR3 DNA: TGCGCCAGCAGCATTGACAGTTATAGCAATCAGCCCCAGCATTTT. The whole variable domain, remainder taken from reference TRBV5-1 and TRBJ1-5, is KAGVTQTPRYLIKTRGQQVTLSCSPISGHRSVSWYQQTPGQGLQFLFEYFSETQRNKGNFPGRFSGRQFSNSRSEMNVSTLELGDSALYLCASSIDSYSNQPQHFGDGTRLSIL.

J is TRBJ2-6 and V is TRBV11-1, with D hard to call. Per the germline V gene, CDR1 is SGHAT and CDR2 is FQDESV (reference sequence). This CDR3 region has 15 residues. V was pared by 5 bases and J by 0 bases, with 8 bases between. In DNA form, the CDR3 reads TGTGCCAGCAGCCTCAGGAGCTCTGGGGCCAACGTCCTGACTTTC. Its protein is CASSLRSSGANVLTF.

This chain uses TRBV7-2 with TRBJ2-5; 7 bases match TRBD1. The trim removed 5 bases at V and 4 bases at J, leaving 4 bases unmatched. The length of the CDR3 is 13 residues. Germline values: CDR1 SGHTA, CDR2 FQGNSA. CDR3 sequence: CASSTPGGETQYF. The CDR3 region has the DNA TGTGCCAGCAGCACCCCAGGGGGAGAGACCCAGTACTTC.

This rearrangement joins TRBV28 to TRBJ2-7, with D tentatively TRBD2 (6 bases). The CDR3 has 15 residues. V lost 4 bases to trimming and J lost 4 bases, with 17 bases between them. Germline CDR1 MDHEN, CDR2 SYDVKM. The chain's CDR3 is CASSSNWRGGYEQYF. For the CDR3, the DNA is TGTGCCAGCAGTTCCAACTGGCGGGGTGGGTACGAGCAGTACTTC.

The CDR3 is CASSSRGAGGSNEQFF. The CDR3 DNA sequence: TGTGCCAGCAGCTCCCGTGGGGCAGGGGGTAGCAATGAGCAGTTCTTC. The chain couples TRBV11-3 to TRBJ2-1; 7 bases are shared with TRBD1. J gave up 6 bases and V 4 bases, and 12 bases lay outside the gene matches. CDR3 size: 16 residues. Per germline, CDR1 SGHNT and CDR2 YENEEA.

The rearrangement uses TRBV7-2 and TRBJ2-1, with no clear D. The CDR3 length is 14 residues. Germline V gene sequence: CDR1 SGHTA, CDR2 FQGNSA. Trimming removed 2 bases from V and 7 bases from J, with 12 bases in between. The CDR3 coding sequence is TGTGCCAGCAGCTTACTCTGGCCTGAAAATGAGCAGTTCTTC. The encoded protein is CASSLLWPENEQFF.

The chain employs TRBV6-5 and TRBJ2-4; D is perhaps TRBD1 or TRBD2 (5 bases each). V lost 6 bases and J 8 bases, leaving 17 bases between the germline ends. The CDR3 consists of 14 residues. Germline CDR1 is MNHEY and CDR2 is SVGAGI. As DNA, the CDR3 is TGTGCCAGCAGCCCAGGGAGCCGTCGGCACATTCAGTACTTC. Protein: CASSPGSRRHIQYF.

On this clone: The junction shows a germline mismatch at one end, possibly a read error. The CDR3 DNA is TGTGCCAGCCGTTACCCACAGGGAGGGCAGTACTTC. Its protein is CASRYPQGGQYF. The chain uses TRBV6-6 and TRBJ2-7; D is tentatively TRBD1 or TRBD2 (6 bases each). The germline V gene has CDR1 MNHNY and CDR2 SVGAGI (reference sequence). The CDR3 sequence is 12 residues long.